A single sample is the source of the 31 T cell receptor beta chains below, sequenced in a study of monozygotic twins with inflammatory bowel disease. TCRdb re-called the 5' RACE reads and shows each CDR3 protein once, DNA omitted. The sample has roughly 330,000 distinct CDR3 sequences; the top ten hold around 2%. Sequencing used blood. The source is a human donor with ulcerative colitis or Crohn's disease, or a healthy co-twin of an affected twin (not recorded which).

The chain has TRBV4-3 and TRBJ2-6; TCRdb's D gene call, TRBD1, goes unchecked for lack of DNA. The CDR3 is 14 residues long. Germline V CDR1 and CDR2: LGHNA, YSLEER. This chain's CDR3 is CASSYSGTHSVLTF.

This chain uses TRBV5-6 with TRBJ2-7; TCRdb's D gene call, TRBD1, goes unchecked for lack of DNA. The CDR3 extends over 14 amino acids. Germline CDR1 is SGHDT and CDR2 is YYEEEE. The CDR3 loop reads CASSSRDSYYEQYF.

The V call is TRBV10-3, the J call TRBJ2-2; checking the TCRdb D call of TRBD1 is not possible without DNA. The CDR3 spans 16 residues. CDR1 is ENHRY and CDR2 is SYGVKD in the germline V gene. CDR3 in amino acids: CAIRKSGDRNTGELFF.

CDR3 residues: CASSGDPNTGELFF. The rearrangement uses TRBV11-2 and TRBJ2-2; the TCRdb call, TRBD1, lacks DNA for checking. Germline V lookup: CDR1 SGHAT, CDR2 FQNNGV. This CDR3 is 14 amino acids long.

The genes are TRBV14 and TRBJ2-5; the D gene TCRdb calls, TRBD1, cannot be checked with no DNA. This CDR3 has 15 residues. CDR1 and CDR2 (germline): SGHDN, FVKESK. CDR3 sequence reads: CASSHVVTGWETQYF.

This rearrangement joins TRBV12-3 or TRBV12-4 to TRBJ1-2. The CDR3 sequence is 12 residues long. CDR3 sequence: CASSLGAPGYTF.

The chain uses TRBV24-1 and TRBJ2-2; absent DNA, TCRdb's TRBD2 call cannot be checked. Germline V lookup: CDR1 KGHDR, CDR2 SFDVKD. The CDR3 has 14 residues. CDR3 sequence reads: CATERASNTGELFF.

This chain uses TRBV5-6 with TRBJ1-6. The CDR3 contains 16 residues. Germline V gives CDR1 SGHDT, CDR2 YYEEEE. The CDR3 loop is CASSLLQDRYNSPLHF.

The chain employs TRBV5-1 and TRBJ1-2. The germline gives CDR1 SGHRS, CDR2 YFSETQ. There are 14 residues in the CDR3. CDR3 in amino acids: CASSLDNGVGGYTF.

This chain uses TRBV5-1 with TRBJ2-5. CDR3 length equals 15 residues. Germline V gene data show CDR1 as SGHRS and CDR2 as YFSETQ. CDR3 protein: CASSLNPTVQETQYF. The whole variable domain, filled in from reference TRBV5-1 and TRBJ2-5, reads KAGVTQTPRYLIKTRGQQVTLSCSPISGHRSVSWYQQTPGQGLQFLFEYFSETQRNKGNFPGRFSGRQFSNSRSEMNVSTLELGDSALYLCASSLNPTVQETQYFGPGTRLLVL.

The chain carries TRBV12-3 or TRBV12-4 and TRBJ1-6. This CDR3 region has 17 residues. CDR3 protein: CASSSGTPPANNSPLHF.

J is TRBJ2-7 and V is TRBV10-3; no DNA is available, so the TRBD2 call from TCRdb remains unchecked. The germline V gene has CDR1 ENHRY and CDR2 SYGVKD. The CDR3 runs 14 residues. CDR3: CAIRGAGGGYEQYF.

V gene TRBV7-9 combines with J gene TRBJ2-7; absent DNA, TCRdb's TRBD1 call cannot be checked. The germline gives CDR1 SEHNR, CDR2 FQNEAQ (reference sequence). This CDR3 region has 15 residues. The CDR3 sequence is CASSLGVQGAYEQYF.

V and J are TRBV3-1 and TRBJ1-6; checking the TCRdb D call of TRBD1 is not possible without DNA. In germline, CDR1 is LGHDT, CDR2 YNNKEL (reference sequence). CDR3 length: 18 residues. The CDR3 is CASSQVPGWGQGSSPLHF.

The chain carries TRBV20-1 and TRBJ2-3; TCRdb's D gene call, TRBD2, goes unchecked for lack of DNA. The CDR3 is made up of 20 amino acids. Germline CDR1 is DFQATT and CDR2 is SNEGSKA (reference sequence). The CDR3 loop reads CSARVRGASGGGPSPDTQYF.

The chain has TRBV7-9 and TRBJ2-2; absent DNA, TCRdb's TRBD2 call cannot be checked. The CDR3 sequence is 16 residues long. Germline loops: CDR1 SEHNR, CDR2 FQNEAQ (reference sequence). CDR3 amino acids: CASKSGLAGVAGELFF.

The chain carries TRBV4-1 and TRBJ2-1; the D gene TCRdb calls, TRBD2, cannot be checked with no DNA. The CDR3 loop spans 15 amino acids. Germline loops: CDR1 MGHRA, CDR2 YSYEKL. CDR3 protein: CASSKTGGNGNEQFF.

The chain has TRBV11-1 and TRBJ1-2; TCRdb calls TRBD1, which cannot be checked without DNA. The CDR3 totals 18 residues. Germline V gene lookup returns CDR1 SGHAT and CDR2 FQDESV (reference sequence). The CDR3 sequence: CASSLHLSDRGIPYGYTF.

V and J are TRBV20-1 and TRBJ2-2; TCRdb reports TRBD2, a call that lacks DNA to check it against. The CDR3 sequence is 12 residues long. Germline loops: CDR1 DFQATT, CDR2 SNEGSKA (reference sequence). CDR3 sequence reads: CSARGLAGELFF.

Here the CDR3 reads CASSYPRGGVYEQYF. This chain joins TRBV6-2 or TRBV6-3 and TRBJ2-7. This CDR3 region has 15 residues. Germline values: CDR1 MNHEY, CDR2 SVGEGT.

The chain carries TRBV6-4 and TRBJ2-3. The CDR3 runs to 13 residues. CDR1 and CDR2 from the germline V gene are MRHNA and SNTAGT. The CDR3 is CASSDSEADTQYF.

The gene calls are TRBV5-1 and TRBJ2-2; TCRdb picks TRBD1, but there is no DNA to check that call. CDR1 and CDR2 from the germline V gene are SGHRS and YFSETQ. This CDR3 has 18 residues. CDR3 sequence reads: CASSWADPDRDNTGELFF.

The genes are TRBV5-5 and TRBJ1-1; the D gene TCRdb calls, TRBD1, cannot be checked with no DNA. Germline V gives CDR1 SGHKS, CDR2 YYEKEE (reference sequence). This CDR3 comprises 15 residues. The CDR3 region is CASSLASRQGSEAFF.

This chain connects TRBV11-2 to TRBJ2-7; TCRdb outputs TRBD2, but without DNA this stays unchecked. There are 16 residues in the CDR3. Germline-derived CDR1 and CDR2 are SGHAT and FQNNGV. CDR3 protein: CASSSISGGPTYEQYF.

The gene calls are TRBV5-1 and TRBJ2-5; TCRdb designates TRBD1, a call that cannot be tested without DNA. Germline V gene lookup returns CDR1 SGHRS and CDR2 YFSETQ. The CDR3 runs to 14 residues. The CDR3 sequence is CASSLYRQGETQYF.

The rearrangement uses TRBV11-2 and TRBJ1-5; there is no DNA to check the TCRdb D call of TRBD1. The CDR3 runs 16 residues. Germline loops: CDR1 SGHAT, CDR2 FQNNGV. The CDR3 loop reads CASSLGVRRENQPQHF.

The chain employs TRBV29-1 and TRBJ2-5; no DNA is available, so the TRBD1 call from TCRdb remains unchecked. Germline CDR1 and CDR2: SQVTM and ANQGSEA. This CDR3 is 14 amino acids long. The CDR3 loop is CSVFGGILQETQYF. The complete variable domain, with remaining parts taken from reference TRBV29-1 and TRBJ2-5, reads SAVISQKPSRDICQRGTSLTIQCQVDSQVTMMFWYRQQPGQSLTLIATANQGSEATYESGFVIDKFPISRPNLTFSTLTVSNMSPEDSSIYLCSVFGGILQETQYFGPGTRLLVL.

The chain's CDR3 is CASSLELWGEQYF. J is TRBJ2-7 and V is TRBV5-5. The CDR3 is 13 residues long. The germline V gene has CDR1 SGHKS and CDR2 YYEKEE (reference sequence).

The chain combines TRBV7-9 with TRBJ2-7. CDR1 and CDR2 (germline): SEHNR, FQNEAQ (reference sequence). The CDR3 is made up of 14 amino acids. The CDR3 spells CASSPTGGSYEQYF.

The CDR3 protein is CASSIDRDTQYF. The chain recombines TRBV19 with TRBJ2-3. The CDR3 runs 12 residues. Germline CDR1 LNHDA, CDR2 SQIVND (reference sequence).

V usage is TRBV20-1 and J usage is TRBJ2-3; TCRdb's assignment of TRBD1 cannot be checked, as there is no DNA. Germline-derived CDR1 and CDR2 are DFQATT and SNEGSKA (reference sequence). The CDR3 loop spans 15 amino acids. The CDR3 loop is CSARDAGAGTDTQYF.